These T cell receptor beta chains were read from a single sample in a study of T cell changes during pregnancy in multiple sclerosis. Clones were sequenced by immunoSEQ multiplex PCR, and TCRdb holds only the in-frame ones, with some missing. This sample has tens of thousands of clones, with more than 90% found just once. Specimen: CD4+ T cells from peripheral blood mononuclear cells, collected in the first trimester of pregnancy. The source is a female donor with multiple sclerosis, enrolled in a pregnancy study. Each CDR3 is given with its conserved first and last residue. The D gene is left open where the match is weak. Only some rows state a clone size, as once, few, many or a class for expanded clones.

V gene,D gene,J gene,CDR3 length,clone size,CDR3 protein,CDR3 DNA
TRBV30,-,TRBJ2-6,13,-,CAWTTSGANVLTF,TGTGCCTGGACTACCTCTGGGGCCAACGTCCTGACTTTC
TRBV5-4,TRBD1,TRBJ1-1,13,-,CASSWDRDTEAFF,TGTGCCAGCAGCTGGGACAGGGATACTGAAGCTTTCTTT
TRBV6-1,-,TRBJ1-5,16,-,CASSVDWGRANQPQHF,TGTGCCAGCAGTGTTGATTGGGGGCGCGCCAATCAGCCCCAGCATTTT
TRBV6-5,-,TRBJ1-1,14,-,CASSYDIGGTEAFF,TGTGCCAGCAGTTACGACATCGGGGGCACTGAAGCTTTCTTT
TRBV6-6,-,TRBJ2-1,12,once,CASGAVSNEQFF,TGTGCCAGCGGCGCGGTGAGCAATGAGCAGTTCTTC
TRBV19,TRBD1,TRBJ2-1,17,-,CASSLAGQGAFPNEQFF,TGTGCCAGTAGTCTGGCAGGACAGGGGGCTTTTCCCAATGAGCAGTTCTTC
TRBV7-9,-,TRBJ2-7,14,medium-sized,CASSFPDPPYEQYF,TGTGCCAGCAGCTTCCCAGATCCCCCCTACGAGCAGTACTTC
TRBV28,-,TRBJ1-2,12,-,CASRTQGKGYTF,TGTGCCAGCAGGACACAGGGTAAGGGCTACACCTTC
TRBV6-1,TRBD2,TRBJ2-7,14,-,CASSLSGSSYEQYF,TGTGCCAGCAGCTTAAGCGGGAGCTCCTACGAGCAGTACTTC
TRBV5-6,TRBD1,TRBJ1-5,16,once,CASSAGQGAKNQPQHF,TGTGCCAGCAGCGCCGGACAGGGGGCGAAGAATCAGCCCCAGCATTTT
TRBV4-3,TRBD2,TRBJ2-1,17,-,CASSQEAGRALYNEQFF,TGCGCCAGCAGCCAAGAGGCCGGGAGGGCTTTATACAATGAGCAGTTCTTC
TRBV10-3,TRBD1,TRBJ1-1,14,-,CAIRNTGVATEAFF,TGTGCCATCAGAAACACAGGGGTGGCCACTGAAGCTTTCTTT
TRBV5-1,TRBD1,TRBJ2-1,14,-,CASSLGPQGNEQFF,TGCGCCAGCAGCTTGGGTCCACAGGGGAATGAGCAGTTCTTC
TRBV7-9,-,TRBJ2-2,15,-,CASSGLGQTTGELFF,TGTGCCAGCAGCGGACTCGGACAGACCACCGGGGAGCTGTTTTTT
TRBV15,TRBD1,TRBJ2-7,14,-,CATSRETGGYEQYF,TGTGCCACCAGCAGGGAAACAGGGGGCTACGAGCAGTACTTC
TRBV5-4,-,TRBJ2-2,18,-,CASSLTGVTGTNTGELFF,TGTGCCAGCAGCTTGACGGGTGTCACAGGGACGAACACCGGGGAGCTGTTTTTT
TRBV27,-,TRBJ2-1,15,-,CASSLDIQLVNEQFF,TGTGCCAGCAGTTTGGACATCCAACTCGTTAATGAGCAGTTCTTC
TRBV7-9,-,TRBJ1-2,17,-,CASSLASGHPPHYGYTF,TGTGCCAGCAGCTTAGCTTCGGGACACCCACCCCACTATGGCTACACCTTC
TRBV5-1,TRBD2,TRBJ2-7,18,-,CASSTGTSGRVGAYEQYF,TGCGCCAGCAGCACTGGGACTAGCGGGAGAGTGGGGGCCTACGAGCAGTACTTC
TRBV5-4,TRBD1,TRBJ1-2,13,-,CASSFEGAYGYTF,TGTGCCAGCAGCTTCGAGGGGGCATATGGCTACACCTTC
TRBV5-4,TRBD2,TRBJ2-1,16,-,CASSSLAGGGYNEQFF,TGTGCCAGCAGTTCCTTAGCGGGAGGAGGCTACAATGAGCAGTTCTTC
TRBV6-5,TRBD1,TRBJ2-7,13,once,CASTPGQTYEQYF,TGTGCCAGCACCCCGGGACAGACGTACGAGCAGTACTTC
TRBV19,TRBD2,TRBJ2-1,16,-,CASSRDPAGGPHEQFF,TGTGCCAGTAGTAGGGACCCAGCGGGAGGGCCCCATGAGCAGTTCTTC
TRBV5-4,-,TRBJ2-7,13,-,CASSLGRAYEQYF,TGTGCCAGCAGCTTGGGCAGGGCCTACGAGCAGTACTTC
TRBV15,TRBD1,TRBJ2-1,16,-,CATSRGGQGAQNEQFF,TGTGCCACCAGCAGGGGGGGACAGGGGGCGCAAAATGAGCAGTTCTTC
TRBV5-1,TRBD2,TRBJ2-2,18,-,CASSLSIASGVNTGELFF,TGCGCCAGCAGCTTGTCGATCGCTAGCGGGGTGAACACCGGGGAGCTGTTTTTT
TRBV5-6,-,TRBJ1-2,14,-,CASSLASDVRGYTF,TGTGCCAGCAGCTTGGCCTCTGACGTCAGGGGCTACACCTTC
TRBV2,-,TRBJ2-2,15,-,CASSEEGLSTGELFF,TGTGCCAGCAGTGAAGAGGGGCTGTCCACCGGGGAGCTGTTTTTT
TRBV10-3,TRBD1,TRBJ1-3,13,-,CATYGTEGNTIYF,TGTGCCACCTATGGGACAGAGGGAAACACCATATATTTT
TRBV5-4,-,TRBJ2-7,15,-,CASSLAGGTIYEQYF,TGTGCCAGCAGCTTGGCCGGCGGTACCATCTACGAGCAGTACTTC
TRBV19,-,TRBJ1-4,17,-,CASSMMRQGLTNEKLFF,TGTGCCAGTAGTATGATGCGGCAGGGGCTGACTAATGAAAAACTGTTTTTT
TRBV7-9,TRBD1,TRBJ2-6,15,-,CASDGTGTGANVLTF,TGTGCCAGCGACGGGACAGGGACTGGGGCCAACGTCCTGACTTTC
TRBV28,TRBD2,TRBJ2-6,18,-,CASANGRGKPSGANVLTF,TGTGCCAGCGCCAACGGGCGGGGGAAACCCTCTGGGGCCAACGTCCTGACTTTC
TRBV7-8,TRBD2,TRBJ2-2,20,-,CASSVSRTSGILPNTGELFF,TGTGCCAGCAGCGTAAGCCGGACTAGCGGGATATTACCGAACACCGGGGAGCTGTTTTTT
TRBV19,-,TRBJ1-1,16,once,CASSRRAGPLNTEAFF,TGTGCCAGTAGTAGGAGGGCAGGACCCTTGAACACTGAAGCTTTCTTT
TRBV16,-,TRBJ1-3,15,once,CASSQLTSPGNTIYF,TGTGCCAGCAGCCAACTGACAAGCCCTGGAAACACCATATATTTT
TRBV6-1,TRBD1,TRBJ2-2,16,-,CASSESGTGVTGELFF,TGTGCCAGCAGTGAATCCGGGACAGGGGTCACCGGGGAGCTGTTTTTT
TRBV6-5,TRBD1,TRBJ1-2,15,-,CASRPGGTGVPGYTF,TGTGCCAGCAGACCCGGCGGGACAGGGGTGCCCGGCTACACCTTC
TRBV5-1,-,TRBJ2-2,15,-,CASSSSTGNTGELFF,TGCGCCAGCAGCTCTTCGACGGGGAACACCGGGGAGCTGTTTTTT
TRBV2,-,TRBJ2-7,15,-,CASTRDGGSGYEQYF,TGTGCCAGCACGCGTGACGGAGGCTCGGGATACGAGCAGTACTTC
TRBV6-6,TRBD2,TRBJ2-1,15,-,CASSDPSGGYNEQFF,TGTGCCAGCAGCGACCCTAGCGGGGGGTACAATGAGCAGTTCTTC
TRBV6-6,TRBD2,TRBJ2-7,14,-,CASSTGTSSPEQYF,TGTGCCAGCAGTACGGGGACTAGCTCCCCCGAGCAGTACTTC
TRBV5-1,-,TRBJ2-3,14,-,CASSSGQFTDTQYF,TGCGCCAGCAGCTCAGGACAATTCACAGATACGCAGTATTTT
TRBV29-1,TRBD1,TRBJ1-1,17,-,CSVTHQGQGAYNTEAFF,TGCAGCGTAACCCATCAAGGACAGGGGGCGTATAACACTGAAGCTTTCTTT
TRBV28,-,TRBJ2-3,11,-,CASTARSTQYF,TGTGCCAGCACCGCAAGGAGTACGCAGTATTTT
TRBV28,TRBD1,TRBJ1-5,16,-,CASSGGGQGRDQPQHF,TGTGCCAGCAGTGGGGGCGGACAGGGGAGGGATCAGCCCCAGCATTTT
TRBV6-1,TRBD2,TRBJ2-7,14,-,CASSGLAGSYEQYF,TGTGCCAGCAGTGGACTAGCGGGAAGCTACGAGCAGTACTTC
TRBV28,-,TRBJ2-1,15,once,CASSLGGVIGNEQFF,TGTGCCAGCAGTTTAGGCGGGGTCATTGGGAATGAGCAGTTCTTC
TRBV11-1,TRBD1,TRBJ1-1,17,-,CASSSKFGTGKFAEAFF,TGTGCCAGCAGCTCAAAGTTCGGGACAGGGAAGTTTGCTGAAGCTTTCTTT
TRBV28,-,TRBJ2-1,12,-,CVTWTEYNEQFF,TGTGTCACCTGGACTGAATACAATGAGCAGTTCTTC
TRBV7-6,-,TRBJ2-7,12,-,CASSSHYYEQYF,TGTGCCAGCAGCTCACACTACTACGAGCAGTACTTC
TRBV11-1,-,TRBJ2-1,16,-,CASSLTLIPASNEQFF,TGTGCCAGCAGCTTGACTCTCATCCCGGCGTCCAATGAGCAGTTCTTC
TRBV6-6,TRBD1,TRBJ2-5,15,-,CASSQLLGQQETQYF,TGTGCCAGCAGCCAACTCCTGGGACAGCAAGAGACCCAGTACTTC
TRBV19,-,TRBJ1-5,11,-,CASSSGQPQHF,TGTGCCAGTTCATCGGGGCAGCCCCAGCATTTT